This T cell receptor (beta chain) was sequenced for a study of vaccination and CD4 T cells after COVID-19. The assay that was used to sequence DNA from cultured CD4+ T cells was the Oncomine TCR Beta short-read assay. Cultured CD4+ T cells yielded the extracted genomic DNA. One entry per CDR3 protein, called by TCRdb with MiXCR from the PCR reads. The sample holds roughly 16,000 distinct CDR3 sequences, approximately 67% seen once. Treatment: roughly 11-day PBMC culture with coronavirus spike peptide pools or control peptides (ViraFEST assay). After expanding antigen-specific T cells with peptide pools, ViraFEST sequenced their TCRs. Wells contained two million PBMCs each, and these were cultured with around 10 IU/ml IL-2 and around 10 ug/ml peptide pools. Cultures got half-medium changes with IL-2 on days 3 and 7. This CDR3 comprises 15 residues. Trimming removed 5 bases at V and 7 bases at J, with 19 bases between. Germline V lookup: CDR1 SGHAT, CDR2 FQDESV (reference sequence).

Concerning this clonotype: Its antigen is unknown.

Sample: CD4+ T cells from blood, cultured in vitro. This clonotype originated in a human donor who had recovered from COVID-19. The chain joins TRBV11-1 to TRBJ2-3, with a weak D call TRBD2 (6 bases). The chain's CDR3 is CASSLGREWENTQYF. CDR3 DNA: TGTGCCAGCAGCCTGGGGCGGGAATGGGAAAATACGCAGTATTTT. Variable domain in full (rest from reference TRBV11-1 and TRBJ2-3): EAEVAQSPRYKITEKSQAVAFWCDPISGHATLYWYRQILGQGPELLVQFQDESVVDDSQLPKDRFSAERLKGVDSTLKIQPAELGDSAMYLCASSLGREWENTQYFGPGTRLTVL.